This is a list of T cell receptor beta chains from one sample in a study of blood T cell repertoires in COVID-19. Generated by immunoSEQ multiplex PCR, the TCRdb table keeps only in-frame clones and is missing some. In the table there are 100,000 or so clones, 70% to 80% of which are singletons. The sample consisted of peripheral blood. The receptors come from a human donor in a cohort sampled during active COVID-19. Each CDR3 is given with its conserved first and last residue. D genes are given only for firm matches. Some rows mark clone size as missing; the rest say once, few, many or name a class of expanded clone.

size	V	J	length	D	CDR3	DNA
NA	TRBV10-2	TRBJ2-3	15	TRBD2	CASSNLAGVLDTQYF	TGCGCCAGCAGTAACCTAGCGGGAGTTTTAGATACGCAGTATTTT
NA	TRBV14	TRBJ2-5	16	NA	CASSQAIGLGQETQYF	TGTGCCAGCAGCCAAGCCATCGGACTGGGCCAAGAGACCCAGTACTTC
NA	TRBV6-2/TRBV6-3	TRBJ1-2	15	TRBD1	CASSYQPGQGYGYTF	TGTGCCAGCAGTTACCAACCGGGACAGGGCTATGGCTACACCTTC
NA	TRBV7-2	TRBJ2-3	15	TRBD2	CASSRTSGATDTQYF	TGTGCCAGCAGTCGGACTAGCGGGGCCACAGATACGCAGTATTTT
few	TRBV28	TRBJ1-2	15	NA	CASTRDLQATVRYTF	TGTGCCAGCACCCGTGACTTACAGGCCACGGTGAGATACACCTTC
NA	TRBV28	TRBJ1-5	15	NA	CASRPTGLSNQPQHF	TGTGCCAGCAGGCCTACAGGGTTAAGCAATCAGCCCCAGCATTTT
NA	TRBV15	TRBJ2-1	12	NA	CATSRDRDEQFF	TGTGCCACCAGCAGAGATAGAGATGAGCAGTTCTTC
NA	TRBV10-3	TRBJ1-4	13	NA	CAISESEGGAVFF	TGTGCCATCAGTGAGTCGGAGGGAGGTGCGGTGTTTTTT
NA	TRBV19	TRBJ2-3	14	NA	CASSTRLSTDTQYF	TGTGCCAGTAGTACCCGACTGTCCACAGATACGCAGTATTTT
once	TRBV5-1	TRBJ2-5	17	TRBD2	CASSLEGSAGGPQTQYF	TGCGCCAGCAGCTTGGAGGGATCGGCGGGAGGGCCACAGACCCAGTACTTC
NA	TRBV18	TRBJ1-5	16	NA	CASSGREGRVNQPQHF	TGTGCCAGCTCAGGCAGGGAGGGGAGGGTCAATCAGCCCCAGCATTTT
NA	TRBV10-3	TRBJ1-1	13	NA	CAITIGSETEAFF	TGTGCCATCACGATAGGGAGCGAAACTGAAGCTTTCTTT
NA	TRBV7-9	TRBJ2-4	15	TRBD2	CASSLFGGRGNIQYF	TGTGCCAGCAGCTTATTTGGCGGGAGAGGGAACATTCAGTACTTC
NA	TRBV4-3	TRBJ2-3	13	NA	CASSQVVADTQYF	TGCGCCAGCAGCCAAGTTGTAGCAGATACGCAGTATTTT
NA	TRBV7-9	TRBJ2-1	16	TRBD1	CASSGGPGQTYNEQFF	TGTGCCAGCAGCGGCGGACCGGGACAGACATACAATGAGCAGTTCTTC
NA	TRBV5-5	TRBJ1-3	13	NA	CASSPAVENTIYF	TGTGCCAGCAGCCCCGCTGTAGAAAACACCATATATTTT
NA	TRBV9	TRBJ2-3	14	NA	CASSVRQFTDTQYF	TGTGCCAGCAGCGTAAGACAGTTCACAGATACGCAGTATTTT
NA	TRBV9	TRBJ2-6	16	TRBD1	CASSVGTGGGANVLTF	TGTGCCAGCAGCGTAGGGACAGGGGGAGGGGCCAACGTCCTGACTTTC
NA	TRBV7-8	TRBJ2-3	17	TRBD2	CASSRWASGTSTDTQYF	TGTGCCAGCAGCAGATGGGCTAGCGGAACTAGCACAGATACGCAGTATTTT
NA	TRBV7-3	TRBJ2-2	16	NA	CASSLWGPLNTGELFF	TGTGCCAGCAGCTTATGGGGGCCACTAAACACCGGGGAGCTGTTTTTT
few	TRBV4-3	TRBJ2-7	15	NA	CASSQGVARGLEQYF	TGCGCCAGCAGCCAAGGGGTAGCGCGAGGCCTCGAGCAGTACTTC
once	TRBV28	TRBJ2-3	16	NA	CASSFVGGANTDTQYF	TGTGCCAGCAGTTTCGTCGGAGGGGCAAACACAGATACGCAGTATTTT
NA	TRBV15	TRBJ2-7	15	TRBD2	CATSRDRAGGGEQYF	TGTGCCACCAGCAGAGATAGAGCGGGAGGCGGCGAGCAGTACTTC
NA	TRBV2	TRBJ1-6	14	TRBD1	CASRVDRGNSPLHF	TGTGCCAGCAGAGTAGACAGGGGGAATTCACCCCTCCACTTT
NA	TRBV29-1	TRBJ2-3	13	TRBD2	CSVTSGITDTQYF	TGCAGCGTTACCAGCGGGATTACAGATACGCAGTATTTT
NA	TRBV5-1	TRBJ2-1	16	TRBD1	CASSLLGGSLHNEQFF	TGCGCCAGCAGCTTGTTAGGGGGCTCTCTTCACAATGAGCAGTTCTTC
few	TRBV19	TRBJ2-7	12	NA	CASSIGGYEQYF	TGTGCCAGTAGTATAGGAGGCTACGAGCAGTACTTC
NA	TRBV20-1	TRBJ1-5	12	NA	CSASNTNQPQHF	TGCAGTGCTAGTAACACCAATCAGCCCCAGCATTTT
NA	TRBV3-1/TRBV3-2	TRBJ1-4	16	NA	CASSPVGGSANEKLFF	TGTGCCAGCAGCCCAGTGGGGGGGAGTGCTAATGAAAAACTGTTTTTT
NA	TRBV28	TRBJ1-6	14	TRBD1	CASRSGTGYLDLHF	TGTGCCAGCAGGTCCGGGACAGGATACTTAGACCTCCACTTT
NA	TRBV7-9	TRBJ2-7	14	NA	CASGTTTKGDEQYF	TGTGCCAGCGGAACGACTACGAAGGGCGACGAGCAGTACTTC
NA	TRBV7-8	TRBJ2-1	14	TRBD2	CASSASGSLNEQFF	TGTGCCAGCAGCGCTAGCGGGAGTCTCAATGAGCAGTTCTTC
NA	TRBV24-1	TRBJ2-1	12	NA	CATSDRNFEQFF	TGTGCCACCAGTGACCGAAACTTTGAGCAGTTCTTC
NA	TRBV28	TRBJ1-6	15	TRBD1	CASSSGQGANSPLHF	TGTGCCAGCAGTTCGGGACAGGGGGCAAATTCACCCCTCCACTTT
NA	TRBV6-5	TRBJ2-2	14	TRBD1	CATRPEQGAGELFF	TGTGCCACCCGCCCCGAACAGGGGGCCGGGGAGCTGTTTTTT
NA	TRBV3-1/TRBV3-2	TRBJ1-2	14	NA	CASSHETREGGYTF	TGTGCCAGCAGCCACGAGACCAGGGAGGGCGGCTACACCTTC
once	TRBV6-6	TRBJ2-5	13	NA	CASSYRSQETQYF	TGTGCCAGCAGTTACCGGTCTCAAGAGACCCAGTACTTC
NA	TRBV6-1	TRBJ2-3	14	TRBD2	CASITAGGGDTQYF	TGTGCCAGCATAACAGCGGGAGGTGGGGATACGCAGTATTTT
once	TRBV25-1	TRBJ2-5	16	NA	CASRPGSAGAGETQYF	TGTGCCAGCAGGCCAGGCTCGGCAGGGGCGGGAGAGACCCAGTACTTC
NA	TRBV11-3	TRBJ2-7	14	NA	CASSPGQTTYEQYF	TGTGCCAGCAGTCCCGGACAGACGACCTACGAGCAGTACTTC
NA	TRBV5-1	TRBJ2-3	13	NA	CASSGGFPPQPTF	TGCGCCAGCAGCGGGGGGTTTCCCCCTCAGCCTACTTTT
NA	TRBV2	TRBJ1-1	16	TRBD1	CASSRQGRIMNTEAFF	TGTGCCAGCAGCCGACAGGGGCGAATCATGAACACTGAAGCTTTCTTT
NA	TRBV6-2/TRBV6-3	TRBJ1-2	18	TRBD1	CASSYSGDRVDRHYGYTF	TGTGCCAGCAGTTACTCTGGGGACAGGGTGGATCGGCACTATGGCTACACCTTC
NA	TRBV21-1	TRBJ1-5	19	NA	CASSNKPTLGQYSNQPQHF	TGTGCCAGCAGCAATAAGCCCACGCTGGGACAATATAGCAATCAGCCCCAGCATTTT
NA	TRBV3-1/TRBV3-2	TRBJ2-1	14	NA	CASSQVRASDEQFF	TGTGCCAGCAGCCAAGTTCGAGCGAGCGATGAGCAGTTCTTC